The 26 T cell receptor beta chains below all came from one sample that was sequenced in a study of T cell responses to AZD1222 COVID-19 vaccine. Profiling relied on immunoSEQ multiplex PCR, and the TCRdb table lists in-frame clones only, not all of them. The sample shows tens of thousands of clones, over 75% of them seen only once. Sample: peripheral blood, taken on day 0 of AZD1222 vaccination. These TCRs come from an adult in good health.

The chain carries TRBV5-5 and TRBJ2-1; the match to TRBD1 covers 8 bases. Germline CDR1 is SGHKS and CDR2 is YYEKEE (reference sequence). J gave up 7 bases and V 4 bases, and 16 bases lay outside the gene matches. CDR3 size: 17 residues. The CDR3 sequence: CASSPAQGAGGQNEQFF. DNA for the CDR3: TGTGCCAGCAGCCCGGCTCAGGGGGCAGGGGGCCAGAATGAGCAGTTCTTC.

This clone has just one count. This chain uses TRBV28 with TRBJ2-7; possibly TRBD1 for D (6 bases). Trimming took 2 bases from V and 3 from J, leaving 17 bases between them. The CDR3 runs 16 residues. Germline CDR1 and CDR2: MDHEN and SYDVKM. The CDR3 region has the DNA TGTGCCAGCAGTTTAAACAGGGCCGGGGCAATCTACGAGCAGTACTTC. It specifies CASSLNRAGAIYEQYF.

V and J are TRBV2 and TRBJ1-5; no firm D call. Trimming shortened V by 3 bases and J by 2 bases, and 5 bases separated the two germline ends. Per germline, CDR1 SNHLY and CDR2 FYNNEI. This CDR3 has 13 amino acids. The CDR3 bases are TGTGCCAGCAGTGATAGGGGCAATCAGCCCCAGCATTTT. Translation: CASSDRGNQPQHF. The whole variable domain, remainder taken from reference TRBV2 and TRBJ1-5, is EPEVTQTPSHQVTQMGQEVILRCVPISNHLYFYWYRQILGQKVEFLVSFYNNEISEKSEIFDDQFSVERPDGSNFTLKIRSTKLEDSAMYFCASSDRGNQPQHFGDGTRLSIL.

This clone has only a few counts. The chain couples TRBV30 to TRBJ1-1, with D unresolved. Germline CDR1 and CDR2: GTSNPN and SVGIG (reference sequence). V shed 4 bases and J shed 11 bases, with 14 bases lying between them. The CDR3 covers 11 residues. In DNA, the CDR3 is TGTGCCTGGAAGACGGGCTTAGGGGCTTTCTTT. This sequence encodes CAWKTGLGAFF.

The chain joins TRBV7-3 to TRBJ2-2; D unclear. Germline assignment: CDR1 SGHTA and CDR2 FQGTGA. V was trimmed by 5 bases and J by 6 bases, leaving 10 bases between them. The length of the CDR3 is 13 residues. The CDR3 DNA is TGTGCCAGCAGCGTCAATGGTCCCGGGGAGCTGTTTTTT. It codes for CASSVNGPGELFF.

The chain couples TRBV3-1 (or the pseudogene TRBV3-2) to TRBJ1-6; D ambiguous. Trimming removed 5 bases at V and 8 bases at J, with 10 bases between. Per germline, CDR1 LGHDT and CDR2 YNNKEL (reference sequence). This CDR3 is built from 13 residues. The CDR3 sequence: CASSSVLDSPLHF. In DNA form, the CDR3 reads TGTGCCAGCAGCAGTGTACTGGATTCACCCCTCCACTTT.

Only one count was recorded for this clone. This chain joins TRBV5-1 and TRBJ2-6; tentatively, D is TRBD1 (6 bases). This CDR3 comprises 14 residues. V was cut by 6 bases and J by 0 bases, with 7 bases left in between. In germline, CDR1 is SGHRS, CDR2 YFSETQ. CDR3 loop: CASTQGSGANVLTF. DNA for the CDR3: TGCGCCAGCACACAGGGCTCTGGGGCCAACGTCCTGACTTTC.

The rearrangement joins TRBV2 to TRBJ2-1, with 14 bases lining up with TRBD2. V trimming: 7 bases; J trimming: 0 bases; junction bases outside the gene matches: 5. This CDR3 contains 17 residues. The germline CDR1 and CDR2 sequences are SNHLY and FYNNEI. The CDR3 loop reads CASNGLAGGLSYNEQFF. In DNA, the CDR3 is TGTGCCAGCAACGGACTAGCGGGGGGCCTCTCCTACAATGAGCAGTTCTTC. Based on the CDR3 plus reference TRBV2 and TRBJ2-1, the full variable domain is EPEVTQTPSHQVTQMGQEVILRCVPISNHLYFYWYRQILGQKVEFLVSFYNNEISEKSEIFDDQFSVERPDGSNFTLKIRSTKLEDSAMYFCASNGLAGGLSYNEQFFGPGTRLTVL.

The chain is built from TRBV7-2 and TRBJ2-1; TRBD2 aligns across 7 bases. The V segment lost 2 bases and the J segment 4 bases; nucleotides outside the gene matches: 5. This CDR3 region has 15 residues. Germline loops: CDR1 SGHTA, CDR2 FQGNSA. CDR3 DNA sequence: TGTGCCAGCAGCTTATCGGGACTAATATACAATGAGCAGTTCTTC. This encodes CASSLSGLIYNEQFF.

This chain joins TRBV7-2 and TRBJ1-2; D may be TRBD1 (5 bases). Trimming took 5 bases from V and 8 from J, leaving 18 bases between them. Germline CDR1 is SGHTA and CDR2 is FQGNSA. The CDR3 spans 14 residues. CDR3 amino acids: CASSRGGAKKGYTF. As DNA, the CDR3 is TGTGCCAGCAGCAGGGGAGGGGCCAAGAAGGGCTACACCTTC.

The gene calls are TRBV6-5 and TRBJ1-2; D gene uncertain. V was pared by 6 bases and J by 1 base, with 15 bases between. CDR1 is MNHEY, CDR2 SVGAGI, per germline. The CDR3 runs to 15 residues. The CDR3 bases are TGTGCCAGCAGCTTCCAGGCGTCTATTAACTATGGCTACACCTTC. Translation gives CASSFQASINYGYTF.

The V call is TRBV30, the J call TRBJ2-7; 9 nucleotides align to TRBD1. The CDR3 consists of 16 residues. The V gene end was trimmed by 1 base and the J gene end by 2 bases; junction bases not matched to a gene: 9. CDR1 and CDR2 from the germline V gene are GTSNPN and SVGIG (reference sequence). Written as DNA, the CDR3 is TGTGCCTGGAGTGATGGCGGGACAGGGACCGCCTACGAGCAGTACTTC. As protein: CAWSDGGTGTAYEQYF.

In nucleotides, the CDR3 is TGTGCCACGGGGACAGGGGGCGAGCAGTACTTC. It encodes CATGTGGEQYF. This sequence joins TRBV10-3 and TRBJ2-7, with 11 positions matching TRBD1. The CDR3 totals 11 residues. Trimming cost V 10 bases and J 6 bases; bases outside gene matches: 2. The germline V gene has CDR1 ENHRY and CDR2 SYGVKD.

The sample holds one count of this clone. The rearrangement joins TRBV7-2 to TRBJ1-3, with 8 positions matching TRBD1. Germline loops: CDR1 SGHTA, CDR2 FQGNSA. The CDR3 has 16 amino acids. Unmatched junction bases numbered 6, after V lost 5 bases and J lost 0 bases. CDR3 amino acids: CASSAHRGSSGNTIYF. DNA of the CDR3: TGTGCCAGCAGCGCTCACAGGGGGAGCTCTGGAAACACCATATATTTT.

The V gene is TRBV2, the J gene TRBJ2-1; D could derive from TRBD1 or TRBD2 (5 bases each). CDR3 length: 8 residues. Germline V gene data show CDR1 as SNHLY and CDR2 as FYNNEI. V was trimmed by 8 bases and J by 12 bases, leaving 5 bases between them. The CDR3, as DNA: TGTGCCAGCGGGGGGCAGTTCTTC. Its protein product is CASGGQFF.

The gene calls are TRBV27 and TRBJ2-7, with D possibly being TRBD1 or TRBD2 (5 bases each). The CDR3 loop spans 13 amino acids. Germline CDR1 MNHEY, CDR2 SMNVEV (reference sequence). V gave up 6 bases and J gave up 0 bases, with 9 bases separating them. CDR3 in DNA: TGTGCCAGCAGCGTGGGGACCTCCTACGAGCAGTACTTC. It specifies CASSVGTSYEQYF.

The rearrangement links TRBV3-1 (or the pseudogene TRBV3-2) to TRBJ2-7, with D unresolved. This CDR3 contains 14 residues. CDR1 is LGHDT, CDR2 YNNKEL, per germline (reference sequence). Trimming removed 2 bases from V and 2 bases from J, with 10 bases in between. CDR3 amino acids: CASSQSGVAYEQYF. The DNA of the CDR3 is TGTGCCAGCAGCCAATCTGGGGTTGCCTACGAGCAGTACTTC.

V is TRBV28 and J is TRBJ1-5; 9 nucleotides agree with TRBD1. The germline V gene has CDR1 MDHEN and CDR2 SYDVKM. The V segment lost 5 bases and the J segment 8 bases; nucleotides outside the gene matches: 7. The CDR3 totals 14 residues. The CDR3 here is CASSPGTGREPQHF. The CDR3 coding sequence is TGTGCCAGCAGTCCTGGGACAGGGAGGGAGCCCCAGCATTTT.

V gene TRBV12-3 or TRBV12-4 combines with J gene TRBJ1-4; D is undetermined. Trimming pared 1 base from V and 7 bases from J, leaving 7 bases between. The length of the CDR3 is 13 residues. This CDR3 is CASSLGVGEKLFF. CDR3 sequence (DNA): TGTGCCAGCAGTTTAGGGGTGGGTGAAAAACTGTTTTTT.

The chain carries TRBV6-5 and TRBJ2-7, with 8 bases that match TRBD1. Germline CDR1 reads MNHEY; CDR2 reads SVGAGI. The CDR3 runs 14 residues. The trim removed 8 bases at V and 5 bases at J, leaving 11 bases unmatched. The CDR3 protein is CASSPSPTGDEQYF. The CDR3 DNA reads TGTGCCAGCTCCCCTTCCCCGACAGGGGACGAGCAGTACTTC.

V is TRBV25-1 and J is TRBJ1-4, with D hard to call. The CDR3 has 15 residues. The V gene's germline CDR1 is MGHDK and CDR2 SYGVNS. V was shortened by 0 bases and J by 8 bases, with 13 bases between the two germline ends. CDR3 DNA sequence: TGTGCCAGCAGTGAATATTCTCGGGGTGCCGAAAAACTGTTTTTT. It specifies CASSEYSRGAEKLFF.

The chain combines TRBV5-4 with TRBJ2-2; D possibly corresponds to TRBD1 (8 bases). There are 17 residues in the CDR3. The ends were cut back, 2 bases at V and 2 bases at J, with 16 bases in the middle. Germline loops: CDR1 SGHNT, CDR2 YYREEE (reference sequence). The CDR3 is CASSFRTGGVNTGELFF. DNA of the CDR3: TGTGCCAGCAGCTTCCGCACAGGGGGGGTTAACACCGGGGAGCTGTTTTTT.

V and J are TRBV14 and TRBJ2-2; tentative D call: TRBD1 (6 bases). V shed 3 bases and J shed 0 bases, with 11 bases lying between them. This CDR3 contains 16 residues. Germline-derived CDR1 and CDR2 are SGHDN and FVKESK. The CDR3 sequence: CASSQTRTANTGELFF. As DNA, the CDR3 is TGTGCCAGCAGCCAGACGCGGACAGCGAACACCGGGGAGCTGTTTTTT.

The rearrangement joins TRBV5-1 to TRBJ2-1, with a possible D match to TRBD1 (5 bases). Germline V gene lookup returns CDR1 SGHRS and CDR2 YFSETQ. The CDR3 has 17 residues. Trimming pared 4 bases from V and 0 bases from J, leaving 17 bases between. Written as DNA, the CDR3 is TGCGCCAGCAGCGGCAGACAGAGCCTCAGCTCCTACAATGAGCAGTTCTTC. This codes for CASSGRQSLSSYNEQFF.

This clone was counted once. This chain uses TRBV7-2 with TRBJ2-6; maybe TRBD1 (6 bases). Trimming removed 3 bases from V and 4 bases from J, with 16 bases in between. CDR1 is SGHTA and CDR2 is FQGNSA in the germline V gene. The CDR3 is made up of 17 amino acids. Here the CDR3 DNA reads TGTGCCAGCAGCTTCGGGCAGGGGAGTTACGGGGCCAACGTCCTGACTTTC. It specifies CASSFGQGSYGANVLTF.

The genes are TRBV19 and TRBJ2-2; D is undetermined. The germline V gene has CDR1 LNHDA and CDR2 SQIVND (reference sequence). CDR3 length: 14 residues. V lost 7 bases to trimming and J lost 0 bases, with 9 bases between them. This CDR3 is CASMGQPNTGELFF. The DNA for the CDR3 is TGTGCCAGTATGGGCCAACCGAACACCGGGGAGCTGTTTTTT.